The 28 T cell receptor beta chains below all came from one sample that was sequenced in a study of blood T cells in healthy people across ages. The second PCR ran about 6 to 11 cycles with a sample-barcoded 5' primer and J-beta primers. Using its own MiXCR run on the 5' RACE reads, TCRdb lists one record per CDR3 protein. The data contain about 970,000 distinct CDR3 sequences, just over 50% of them seen just once; the ten biggest clones take up over 20%. The sequenced sample was blood. The origin of the receptors is an older woman in good health.

This clonotype was seen many times. This chain uses TRBV20-1 with TRBJ1-1, with unresolved D. V was cut by 0 bases and J by 1 base, with 9 bases left in between. The CDR3 loop spans 14 amino acids. Germline assignment: CDR1 DFQATT and CDR2 SNEGSKA (reference sequence). The CDR3 is CSARDQVWNTEAFF. DNA for the CDR3: TGCAGTGCTAGAGATCAGGTTTGGAACACTGAAGCTTTCTTT.

This clonotype was recorded a few times. The chain couples TRBV11-1 to TRBJ2-1, with no clear D. Trimming left V 3 bases short and J 4 bases short, with 7 bases between. CDR3 length: 13 residues. CDR1 is SGHAT and CDR2 is FQDESV in the germline V gene (reference sequence). CDR3 sequence reads: CASSFMGYNEQFF. In DNA, the CDR3 is TGTGCCAGCAGCTTCATGGGGTACAATGAGCAGTTCTTC.

This clonotype was seen a handful of times. The CDR3 DNA sequence: TGCAGTGCTAGAGACAGAGGGGGGCTGAGCTCCTACGAGCAGTACTTC. Translating it yields CSARDRGGLSSYEQYF. This chain connects TRBV20-1 to TRBJ2-7; D could derive from TRBD1 or TRBD2 (6 bases each). Trimming cost V 0 bases and J 0 bases, with 15 bases left between them. The germline gives CDR1 DFQATT, CDR2 SNEGSKA (reference sequence). This CDR3 has 16 residues.

This clonotype was observed a handful of times. V and J are TRBV4-1 and TRBJ2-3; 9 bases agree with TRBD2. The germline V gene encodes CDR1 MGHRA and CDR2 YSYEKL. This CDR3 has 15 amino acids. V trimming: 1 base; J trimming: 6 bases; junction bases outside the gene matches: 5. Written as DNA, the CDR3 is TGCGCCAGCAGCCAAGTTAGCGGGAGTCGTGATACGCAGTATTTT. Translating it yields CASSQVSGSRDTQYF.

This clonotype was detected a few times. The chain joins TRBV13 to TRBJ1-2; 10 bases are shared with TRBD1. Trimming removed 5 bases from V and 7 bases from J; junction bases left unmatched: 16. Per germline, CDR1 PRHDT and CDR2 FYEKMQ (reference sequence). The CDR3 covers 17 residues. The DNA of the CDR3 is TGTGCCAGCAGCGGAGGTGTGGGACAGGGGTCCCTGGGTGGCTACACCTTC. This gives the protein CASSGGVGQGSLGGYTF.

V usage is TRBV7-2 and J usage is TRBJ2-1; D is uncertain. The CDR3 contains 14 residues. The V end lost 3 bases, the J end lost 0 bases, and 6 bases lay between the germline ends. The germline V gene has CDR1 SGHTA and CDR2 FQGNSA. CDR3 coding DNA: TGTGCCAGCAGCTTTCTTACCTCCTACAATGAGCAGTTCTTC. Encoded protein: CASSFLTSYNEQFF.

The chain has TRBV12-3 or TRBV12-4 and TRBJ2-1, with a tentative D call TRBD1 (5 bases). The CDR3 is 15 residues long. V dropped 5 bases and J dropped 6 bases, with 17 bases sitting between them. In nucleotides, the CDR3 is TGTGCCAGCAGTATACCGAGACAGAGCATCAATGAGCAGTTCTTC. Translating gives CASSIPRQSINEQFF.

The rearrangement uses TRBV20-1 and TRBJ1-5, with 9 bases matching TRBD1. CDR3 length: 14 residues. Germline V lookup: CDR1 DFQATT, CDR2 SNEGSKA (reference sequence). The V gene end was trimmed by 1 base and the J gene end by 7 bases; junction bases not matched to a gene: 5. The CDR3 reads CSARGDRASQPQHF. The CDR3 DNA is TGCAGTGCTAGAGGGGACAGGGCCAGCCAGCCCCAGCATTTT.

This clonotype turned up a few times. The rearrangement uses TRBV28 and TRBJ2-4; 9 nucleotides align to TRBD1. The CDR3 has 14 residues. Trimming cost V 5 bases and J 5 bases; bases outside gene matches: 4. Germline loops: CDR1 MDHEN, CDR2 SYDVKM. CDR3 DNA sequence: TGTGCCAGCAGTAGACAGGGGGGTCAAAACATTCAGTACTTC. Amino acid sequence: CASSRQGGQNIQYF.

This clonotype has more than one count but fewer than ten. The chain recombines TRBV7-2 with TRBJ2-3, with a possible D match to TRBD2 (6 bases). The CDR3 totals 16 residues. V shed 1 base and J shed 0 bases, with 11 bases lying between them. Germline-derived CDR1 and CDR2 are SGHTA and FQGNSA. The CDR3 coding sequence is TGTGCCAGCAGCTTAGGGTGGCGGGGAAGCACAGATACGCAGTATTTT. Its translation: CASSLGWRGSTDTQYF.

As concerns this clonotype: The missing conserved phenylalanine or tryptophan at the end of this CDR3 makes a read error likely. This sequence joins TRBV7-9 and TRBJ1-5; D remains unclear. The germline V gene has CDR1 SEHNR and CDR2 FQNEAQ (reference sequence). V lost 5 bases, J lost 10 bases, and 15 bases lay in between. The CDR3 has 13 residues. The CDR3: CASSPLTVGPQHV. The CDR3 coding sequence is TGTGCCAGCAGCCCCCTGACCGTGGGTCCCCAGCATGTT.

This clonotype was observed once. This chain links TRBV30 with TRBJ2-6, with D unresolved. The CDR3 loop spans 12 amino acids. The V and J ends lost 5 bases and 3 bases respectively, with 5 bases between them. The germline V gene has CDR1 GTSNPN and CDR2 SVGIG (reference sequence). The CDR3 is CAWGVGANVLTF. The CDR3 region has the DNA TGTGCCTGGGGAGTTGGGGCCAACGTCCTGACTTTC.

CDR3: CAIARPDSLSSGANVLTF. CDR3 in DNA: TGTGCCATAGCCCGGCCGGACAGCCTAAGCTCTGGGGCCAACGTCCTGACTTTC. The gene calls are TRBV7-2 and TRBJ2-6; the D gene is possibly TRBD1 (6 bases). V was trimmed by 10 bases and J by 0 bases, leaving 22 bases between them. There are 18 residues in the CDR3. Germline V gives CDR1 SGHTA, CDR2 FQGNSA.

This clonotype was recorded a few times. The chain combines TRBV29-1 with TRBJ2-3; 8 nucleotides match TRBD2. The V segment lost 1 base and the J segment 0 bases; nucleotides outside the gene matches: 9. This CDR3 spans 17 amino acids. Germline V gene sequence: CDR1 SQVTM, CDR2 ANQGSEA. The CDR3 DNA sequence: TGCAGCGTTGAAGGCCTAAGCGGGAGTCTTAGCACAGATACGCAGTATTTT. It yields the protein CSVEGLSGSLSTDTQYF.

The sample holds one count of this clonotype. V gene TRBV12-3 or TRBV12-4 combines with J gene TRBJ2-3; D remains ambiguous. The CDR3 spans 15 residues. The V and J ends lost 6 bases and 1 base respectively, with 14 bases between them. The CDR3 DNA reads as TGTGCCAGCAGCCAGACGGACGGAGGCACAGATACGCAGTATTTT. Its translation is CASSQTDGGTDTQYF.

The sample holds a few counts of this clonotype. This chain links TRBV4-1 with TRBJ2-7, with TRBD2 matching over 9 bases. This CDR3 contains 14 residues. V lost 4 bases to trimming and J lost 6 bases; unmatched junction nucleotides: 7. Germline assignment: CDR1 MGHRA and CDR2 YSYEKL. DNA for the CDR3: TGCGCCAGCAGCCTTACGCGGGAGGGGTCCGAGCAGTACTTC. Its translation is CASSLTREGSEQYF.

As DNA, the CDR3 is TGTGCCAGCTCACCACCGGGACGAGCGGGAGCGTGGGGAGAGACCCAGTACTTC. Translating gives CASSPPGRAGAWGETQYF. The J gene is TRBJ2-5, the V gene TRBV18, with TRBD2 matching over 8 bases. The CDR3 is 18 residues long. Germline V CDR1 and CDR2: KGHSH, LQKENI. V lost 0 bases to trimming and J lost 4 bases; unmatched junction nucleotides: 13.

The V and J genes are TRBV7-2 and TRBJ2-1; TRBD2 aligns across 10 bases. V gave up 5 bases and J gave up 1 base; unmatched junction bases: 2. The V gene's germline CDR1 is SGHTA and CDR2 FQGNSA. CDR3 length: 15 residues. Written as DNA, the CDR3 is TGTGCCAGCAGCGCACTAGCGGGATCCTACAATGAGCAGTTCTTC. Translation: CASSALAGSYNEQFF.

This clonotype has a handful of counts. The gene calls are TRBV7-2 and TRBJ1-2; D may be TRBD1 (5 bases). The germline V gene has CDR1 SGHTA and CDR2 FQGNSA. With 3 bases removed from V and 0 bases from J, the gap between germline ends came to 11 bases. CDR3 size: 15 residues. The CDR3 bases are TGTGCCAGCAGCTTGGGGGGGGTCCCTAACTATGGCTACACCTTC. Translated, it gives CASSLGGVPNYGYTF.

The genes are TRBV20-1 and TRBJ2-1, with 7 bases identical to TRBD2. Germline V gene data show CDR1 as DFQATT and CDR2 as SNEGSKA (reference sequence). CDR3 length: 14 residues. Trimming cost V 0 bases and J 7 bases; bases outside gene matches: 6. CDR3 residues: CSARDGASGNEQFF. CDR3 sequence (DNA): TGCAGTGCTAGAGATGGGGCTAGCGGAAATGAGCAGTTCTTC.

This clonotype was picked up a small number of times. The chain combines TRBV7-9 with TRBJ2-3, with 8 bases lining up with TRBD2. Germline CDR1 SEHNR, CDR2 FQNEAQ (reference sequence). The CDR3 spans 16 residues. The J segment lost 0 bases and the V segment lost 5 bases, leaving 7 bases of the junction unmatched. The CDR3 region has the DNA TGTGCCAGCAGCCTTACTAGCGGAGTAAGCACAGATACGCAGTATTTT. Translation gives CASSLTSGVSTDTQYF. Supplemented by reference TRBV7-9 and TRBJ2-3, the full variable domain reads DTGVSQNPRHKITKRGQNVTFRCDPISEHNRLYWYRQTLGQGPEFLTYFQNEAQLEKSRLLSDRFSAERPKGSFSTLEIQRTEQGDSAMYLCASSLTSGVSTDTQYFGPGTRLTVL.

The V gene is TRBV28, the J gene TRBJ2-7; D is tentatively TRBD1 or TRBD2 (5 bases each). V lost 6 bases and J 1 base, leaving 19 bases between the germline ends. This CDR3 region has 16 residues. Germline values: CDR1 MDHEN, CDR2 SYDVKM. The CDR3 DNA sequence: TGTGCCAGCAGCCCCCCTTGGGGGAGCGGTTCCTACGAGCAGTACTTC. It translates to CASSPPWGSGSYEQYF.

The chain is built from TRBV3-1 and TRBJ2-1; 8 bases agree with TRBD2. CDR1 and CDR2 from the germline V gene are LGHDT and YNNKEL (reference sequence). With V trimmed by 6 bases and J by 4 bases, 11 bases remained unmatched. This CDR3 is built from 16 residues. The CDR3, as DNA: TGTGCCAGCAGTCCCGTGGGACTAGTAGCTTACAATGAGCAGTTCTTC. This gives the protein CASSPVGLVAYNEQFF.

This clonotype turned up a few times. V usage is TRBV20-1 and J usage is TRBJ2-1; no reliable D call. The CDR3 sequence is 11 residues long. Trimming left V 0 bases short and J 9 bases short, with 6 bases between. Germline CDR1 DFQATT, CDR2 SNEGSKA (reference sequence). Written as DNA, the CDR3 is TGCAGTGCTAGAGATCCTGGTGAGCAGTTCTTC. This sequence encodes CSARDPGEQFF.

This clonotype was found a few times. The rearrangement links TRBV12-3 or TRBV12-4 to TRBJ2-1; perhaps D is TRBD1 or TRBD2 (5 bases each). The CDR3 has 14 amino acids. The V end was cut by 0 bases, the J end by 5 bases, with 8 bases between. The CDR3 DNA reads TGTGCCAGCAGTTTAGCGGGACGGAACAATGAGCAGTTCTTC. As protein: CASSLAGRNNEQFF.

On this clonotype itself: Its ends do not fully match the called genes, so a read error is possible. V is TRBV12-3 or TRBV12-4 and J is TRBJ2-5; D gene ambiguous. The CDR3 totals 12 residues. Here the CDR3 reads CASILTGETQYF. CDR3 nucleotides: TGTGCCAGCATTTTAACCGGCGAGACCCAGTACTTC.

This clonotype has just a few counts. This chain links TRBV7-8 with TRBJ2-1, with TRBD2 as a possible D gene (6 bases). The CDR3 sequence is 15 residues long. Germline V gives CDR1 SGHVS, CDR2 FQNEAQ. Trimming pared 2 bases from V and 8 bases from J, leaving 16 bases between. The CDR3 spells CASSLKAGPNDEQFF. CDR3 nucleotides: TGTGCCAGCAGCTTAAAAGCGGGCCCTAACGATGAGCAGTTCTTC.

The rearrangement joins TRBV6-5 to TRBJ1-2, with 10 nucleotides matching TRBD1. There are 17 residues in the CDR3. CDR1 is MNHEY, CDR2 SVGAGI, per germline. The trim removed 2 bases at V and 4 bases at J, leaving 10 bases unmatched. CDR3 loop: CASSYGRTGGRFYGYTF. DNA for the CDR3: TGTGCCAGCAGTTACGGACGGACAGGGGGACGTTTCTATGGCTACACCTTC.